These 22 T cell receptor beta chains came from one sample sequenced in a study of glioma-infiltrating T cells. Using RNA template, CDR3s of TCR alpha and beta were amplified with iRepertoire arm-PCR. One entry per CDR3 protein results from TCRdb running MiXCR on the multiplex PCR reads. The repertoire holds around 390,000 distinct CDR3 sequences, with around 38% as singletons. Sample: glioma tissue, nonneoplastic brain tissue, or PBMCs (not recorded which). The receptors derive from a human donor with low-grade glioma or glioblastoma, undergoing nonglioma brain surgery, or in good health (not recorded which).

Turning to this clonotype: Possible read error: a much larger clone is one base away. The chain carries TRBV27 and TRBJ2-7, with 7 positions matching TRBD1. The CDR3 is made up of 16 amino acids. Per the germline V gene, CDR1 is MNHEY and CDR2 is SMNVEV (reference sequence). The ends lost 6 bases at V and 2 bases at J; junction bases unmatched: 13. CDR3: CASRSAPGQPPYEQYF. Written as DNA, the CDR3 is TGTGCCAGCAGATCGGCCCCGGGACAGCCGCCCTACGAGCAGTACTTC.

The sample holds a few counts of this clonotype. The CDR3 spells CSASDWSSTDTQYF. As DNA, the CDR3 is TGCAGTGCTAGTGACTGGTCTAGCACAGATACGCAGTATTTT. The chain has TRBV20-1 and TRBJ2-3, with D unclear. This CDR3 has 14 amino acids. V was shortened by 3 bases and J by 0 bases, with 10 bases between the two germline ends. The germline gives CDR1 DFQATT, CDR2 SNEGSKA (reference sequence).

This clonotype was recorded many times. The chain employs TRBV20-1 and TRBJ1-1; D not certain. CDR1 is DFQATT and CDR2 is SNEGSKA in the germline V gene (reference sequence). The V end was cut by 0 bases, the J end by 11 bases, with 10 bases between. This CDR3 region has 11 residues. The CDR3 protein is CSAREGRNAFF. In DNA form, the CDR3 reads TGCAGTGCTAGAGAGGGCAGGAACGCTTTCTTT.

The chain has TRBV20-1 and TRBJ2-3; TRBD2 might be the D (5 bases). Germline V CDR1 and CDR2: DFQATT, SNEGSKA (reference sequence). This CDR3 has 14 amino acids. Between the trimmed V and J ends, which lost 6 bases and 4 bases, there was a span of 17 bases. CDR3 amino acids: CSAPPPGRADTQYF. The CDR3, as DNA: TGCAGTGCGCCCCCCCCGGGAAGGGCAGATACGCAGTATTTT.

This clonotype was found many times. V usage is TRBV27 and J usage is TRBJ1-1, with D uncertain. V lost 7 bases and J lost 2, with 14 bases in between. The germline CDR1 and CDR2 sequences are MNHEY and SMNVEV (reference sequence). The CDR3 covers 14 residues. In nucleotides, the CDR3 is TGTGCCAGCATCGGCCTATGGGGAAACACTGAAGCTTTCTTT. It codes for CASIGLWGNTEAFF.

This clonotype was counted a few times. The V and J genes are TRBV29-1 and TRBJ2-1; 8 nucleotides agree with TRBD2. The length of the CDR3 is 14 residues. Germline-derived CDR1 and CDR2 are SQVTM and ANQGSEA. J gave up 8 bases and V 4 bases, and 10 bases lay outside the gene matches. The CDR3 coding sequence is TGCAGCGTTGTCAAGCGGGAGACTATCGATGAGCAGTTCTTC. The encoded protein is CSVVKRETIDEQFF.

This clonotype appeared a single time. The chain uses TRBV7-2 and TRBJ2-1; D not resolved. Germline V CDR1 and CDR2: SGHTA, FQGNSA. This CDR3 comprises 16 residues. V shed 0 bases and J shed 0 bases, with 9 bases lying between them. DNA for the CDR3: TGTGCCAGCAGCTTAGCCCGGGTAAGCTCCTACAATGAGCAGTTCTTC. Protein sequence: CASSLARVSSYNEQFF.

This clonotype was recorded once. Mismatch with germline at one junction end may stem from a read error. This chain uses TRBV15 with TRBJ2-2; D possibly uses TRBD1 or TRBD2 (5 bases each). Germline loops: CDR1 LNHNV, CDR2 YYDKDF (reference sequence). The CDR3 totals 16 residues. The CDR3 region is CATSRGLGRGSGEQFF. CDR3 DNA sequence: TGTGCCACCAGCAGGGGTCTGGGGCGCGGATCCGGGGAGCAGTTTTTT.

This clonotype was counted only a few times. The CDR3 bases are TGTGCCAGCAGCACCAGACTAGCGGGAGTAACCTACAATGAGCAGTTCTTC. Its protein is CASSTRLAGVTYNEQFF. The chain joins TRBV7-2 to TRBJ2-1, with TRBD2 identical over 12 bases. V was pared by 5 bases and J by 2 bases, with 7 bases of the junction left unmatched. From germline, CDR1 is SGHTA and CDR2 FQGNSA. CDR3 length: 17 amino acids. The variable domain in full, completed from reference TRBV7-2 and TRBJ2-1, reads GAGVSQSPSNKVTEKGKDVELRCDPISGHTALYWYRQSLGQGLEFLIYFQGNSAPDKSGLPSDRFSAERTGGSVSTLTIQRTQQEDSAVYLCASSTRLAGVTYNEQFFGPGTRLTVL.

For this clonotype: This sequence may be a read error, since a much larger clone differs from it by one base. The genes are TRBV27 and TRBJ2-6, with TRBD1 matching over 10 bases. V trimming: 10 bases; J trimming: 4 bases; junction bases outside the gene matches: 7. Germline CDR1 and CDR2: MNHEY and SMNVEV (reference sequence). This CDR3 has 15 amino acids. This chain's CDR3 is CATRQGAAGANVLTF. In DNA, the CDR3 is TGTGCCACCCGACAGGGGGCGGCAGGGGCCAACGTCCTGACTTTC.

This clonotype was seen many times. The chain couples TRBV20-1 to TRBJ2-5; D possibly corresponds to TRBD2 (5 bases). V lost 5 bases and J lost 4, with 17 bases in between. The CDR3 covers 14 residues. Germline-derived CDR1 and CDR2 are DFQATT and SNEGSKA (reference sequence). CDR3 protein: CSAHLGRGGETQYF. In DNA, the CDR3 is TGCAGTGCTCACCTCGGCCGGGGTGGAGAGACCCAGTACTTC.

For this clonotype: This may be a read error: a much more frequent sequence differs by one nucleotide. The chain links TRBV20-1 to TRBJ1-2; tentative D call: TRBD1 (5 bases). Germline V gene sequence: CDR1 DFQATT, CDR2 SNEGSKA (reference sequence). The ends were cut back, 6 bases at V and 5 bases at J, with 16 bases in the middle. The CDR3 is 13 residues long. CDR3 nucleotide sequence: TGCAGTGCCGGTCAGGGTCGAGAGTATGGCTACACCTTC. It translates to CSAGQGREYGYTF.

The chain combines TRBV27 with TRBJ2-1, with 11 bases lining up with TRBD2. Per germline, CDR1 MNHEY and CDR2 SMNVEV (reference sequence). The CDR3 runs 17 residues. J gave up 4 bases and V 5 bases, and 10 bases lay outside the gene matches. CDR3 region: CASSTETSGVYYNEQFF. CDR3 nucleotides: TGTGCCAGCAGTACCGAGACTAGCGGGGTGTATTACAATGAGCAGTTCTTC.

V is TRBV5-1 and J is TRBJ1-2; TRBD1 matches at 8 bases. The CDR3 is 17 amino acids. Unmatched junction bases numbered 12, after V lost 1 base and J lost 4 bases. The V gene's germline CDR1 is SGHRS and CDR2 YFSETQ. The CDR3 region has the DNA TGCGCCAGCAGCTTGCGCATCCGCGGACAGGGCGGCTATGGCTACACCTTC. It codes for CASSLRIRGQGGYGYTF.

This chain's CDR3 is CASSQGPPREWTDTQYF. CDR3 sequence (DNA): TGCGCCAGCAGCCAAGGTCCCCCGCGGGAGTGGACAGATACGCAGTATTTT. The rearrangement joins TRBV4-1 to TRBJ2-3; 7 bases are shared with TRBD2. J lost 3 bases, V lost 1 base, and 10 bases had no gene match. Germline V gene sequence: CDR1 MGHRA, CDR2 YSYEKL. The CDR3 is made up of 17 amino acids.

This clonotype occurred a few times. The chain is built from TRBV20-1 and TRBJ2-7; no clear D gene. The CDR3 totals 13 residues. V was clipped by 0 bases and J by 5 bases, with 11 bases between them. Looked up from germline, CDR1 is DFQATT and CDR2 is SNEGSKA (reference sequence). The CDR3 loop reads CSARDLFGNEQYF. The CDR3 nucleotides are TGCAGTGCTAGAGATCTCTTCGGTAACGAGCAGTACTTC.

Details on this clonotype: This may arise from a read error, as a much more abundant clone is one base away. J is TRBJ2-3 and V is TRBV6-2 or TRBV6-3; D remains ambiguous. Germline CDR1 MNHEY, CDR2 SVGEGT. Trimming took 0 bases from V and 10 from J, leaving 8 bases between them. The CDR3 covers 12 residues. This chain's CDR3 is CASSYSRGAQYF. The DNA for the CDR3 is TGTGCCAGCAGTTACTCGAGAGGTGCGCAGTATTTT.

The gene calls are TRBV3-1 and TRBJ2-1; perhaps TRBD2 as D (5 bases). V was clipped by 7 bases and J by 6 bases, with 16 bases between them. The germline gives CDR1 LGHDT, CDR2 YNNKEL (reference sequence). CDR3 length: 14 residues. This CDR3 reads CASTRAPRGNEQFF. CDR3 nucleotides: TGTGCCAGCACGCGGGCCCCCCGTGGCAATGAGCAGTTCTTC.

V and J are TRBV14 and TRBJ2-1; 9 nucleotides line up with TRBD2. The V segment lost 1 base and the J segment 6 bases; nucleotides outside the gene matches: 7. Per the germline V gene, CDR1 is SGHDN and CDR2 is FVKESK. The CDR3 covers 16 residues. CDR3 nucleotide sequence: TGTGCCAGCAGCCAAGGTTTAGCGGGAGTGGGCAATGAGCAGTTCTTC. This encodes CASSQGLAGVGNEQFF.

The chain joins TRBV6-5 to TRBJ2-1; D may correspond to TRBD1 or TRBD2 (6 bases each). CDR3 size: 13 residues. The V end lost 0 bases, the J end lost 10 bases, and 10 bases lay between the germline ends. CDR1 is MNHEY, CDR2 SVGAGI, per germline. CDR3 region: CASSYSRGTEQFF. The CDR3 DNA reads as TGTGCCAGCAGTTACTCGCGCGGGACAGAGCAGTTCTTC.

This clonotype was seen ten or more times. The CDR3: CASTVVGFMNTEAFF. In nucleotides, the CDR3 is TGTGCCAGCACCGTCGTAGGGTTCATGAACACTGAAGCTTTCTTT. The chain uses TRBV6-1 and TRBJ1-1; D unclear. Germline V gene lookup returns CDR1 MNHNS and CDR2 SASEGT. CDR3 length equals 15 residues. The V and J ends lost 7 bases and 0 bases respectively, with 15 bases between them.

The V and J genes are TRBV5-1 and TRBJ2-7, with D perhaps matching TRBD2 (6 bases). Germline assignment: CDR1 SGHRS and CDR2 YFSETQ. Trimming stripped 4 bases from V and 7 bases from J, with 21 bases between. The CDR3 covers 15 residues. CDR3 loop: CASSGGKGQSGEQYF. The CDR3 nucleotides read TGCGCCAGCAGCGGGGGGAAAGGACAATCGGGAGAGCAGTACTTC.